Listed below are T cell receptor beta chains from one sample, sequenced in a study of CD8 T cells in ankylosing spondylitis. TCRdb re-derived calls from the 5' RACE reads in MiXCR, one entry per CDR3 protein. The sample lists fewer than 200,000 distinct CDR3 sequences, around a tenth occurring once. Material: blood, either unsorted or a sorted T cell fraction (not recorded which). The receptors stem from a female donor with ankylosing spondylitis or in good health (not recorded which). CDR3s include the opening cysteine and the closing phenylalanine or tryptophan. The D gene is left open where the match is weak. Clone size is shown for a subset of rows, as once, few, many or a class of expanded clone.

TRBV28	NA	NA	TRBJ2-7	CASSPLARRPEQYF	TGTGCCAGCAGTCCCCTGGCTAGGAGGCCCGAGCAGTACTTC
TRBV2	TRBD1	NA	TRBJ1-6	CASSKTGPLPLHF	TGTGCCAGCAGCAAGACAGGGCCTTTACCCCTCCACTTT
TRBV11-2	NA	NA	TRBJ1-1	CASSSMTTHTEAFF	TGTGCCAGCAGCTCTATGACAACCCACACTGAAGCTTTCTTT
TRBV19	NA	NA	TRBJ1-1	CASSIEQNTEAFF	TGTGCCAGTAGTATCGAGCAAAACACTGAAGCTTTCTTT
TRBV7-8	NA	NA	TRBJ1-5	CASNPINQPQHF	TGTGCCAGCAACCCCATCAATCAGCCCCAGCATTTT
TRBV29-1	NA	NA	TRBJ1-2	CSVVGGTGYTF	TGCAGCGTTGTGGGGGGCACTGGCTACACCTTC
TRBV7-9	NA	few	TRBJ2-7	CASSLAAYEQYF	TGTGCCAGCAGCTTAGCGGCATACGAGCAGTACTTC
TRBV10-3	NA	few	TRBJ2-3	CAATWGDTQYF	TGTGCCGCGACATGGGGCGATACGCAGTATTTT
TRBV15	TRBD1	few	TRBJ2-7	CATSSQDRVPYEQYF	TGTGCCACCAGCAGTCAGGACAGGGTACCCTACGAGCAGTACTTC
TRBV10-2	NA	few	TRBJ2-5	CASSVTHQETQYF	TGCGCCAGCAGTGTGACACACCAAGAGACCCAGTACTTC
TRBV4-3	NA	NA	TRBJ1-2	CASSQDQGGNYGYTF	TGCGCCAGCAGCCAGGACCAGGGAGGGAACTATGGCTACACCTTC
TRBV4-3	TRBD2	few	TRBJ2-3	CASSQDRAGVGTDTQYF	TGCGCCAGCAGCCAAGATAGAGCGGGAGTTGGAACAGATACGCAGTATTTT
TRBV12-3/TRBV12-4	NA	few	TRBJ2-2	CASSTTSANTGELFF	TGTGCCAGCAGTACCACCTCCGCGAACACCGGGGAGCTGTTTTTT
TRBV24-1	NA	few	TRBJ2-5	CATSDLQETQYF	TGTGCCACCAGTGATTTGCAAGAGACCCAGTACTTC
TRBV7-9	NA	NA	TRBJ1-2	CSSSPSGDWGYTF	TGTTCCAGCAGCCCCAGTGGAGACTGGGGCTACACCTTC
TRBV6-5	NA	NA	TRBJ1-3	CASSYSNSGNTIYF	TGTGCCAGCAGTTACTCGAACTCTGGAAACACCATATATTTT
TRBV5-1	NA	NA	TRBJ2-7	CASSFTDKNYEQYF	TGCGCCAGCAGCTTCACGGACAAAAACTACGAGCAGTACTTC
TRBV5-5	NA	NA	TRBJ2-7	CASTPGGGGEQYF	TGTGCCAGTACCCCCGGGGGCGGAGGCGAGCAGTACTTC
TRBV28	TRBD1	few	TRBJ2-7	CASRIRDRDSSYEQYF	TGTGCCAGCAGAATCCGGGACAGGGATAGCTCCTACGAGCAGTACTTC
TRBV7-9	NA	few	TRBJ2-7	CASSPRIYEQYF	TGTGCCAGCAGCCCCCGGATTTACGAGCAGTACTTC
TRBV20-1	NA	NA	TRBJ1-2	CSDYGYTF	TGCAGTGACTATGGCTACACCTTC
TRBV4-3	NA	few	TRBJ1-3	CASSQDRGTGGNTIYF	TGCGCCAGCAGCCAAGATAGGGGGACTGGAGGGAACACCATATATTTT
TRBV5-1	NA	NA	TRBJ2-7	CASRDLSHYEQYF	TGCGCCAGCAGGGACCTTTCACACTACGAGCAGTACTTC
TRBV27	NA	many	TRBJ1-6	CASSSLSRANSPLHF	TGTGCCAGCAGTTCCCTTTCGAGGGCGAATTCACCCCTCCACTTT
TRBV15	NA	few	TRBJ1-1	CATSSTGNTEAFF	TGTGCCACCAGCAGCACAGGGAACACTGAAGCTTTCTTT
TRBV4-3	NA	many	TRBJ2-7	CASSQDHRLAIYEQYF	TGCGCCAGCAGCCAAGATCACAGGCTAGCGATCTACGAGCAGTACTTC
TRBV4-3	TRBD2	few	TRBJ2-1	CASSRTSGSPSYNEQFF	TGCGCCAGCAGCCGTACTAGCGGGAGCCCGTCCTACAATGAGCAGTTCTTC
TRBV9	TRBD2	NA	TRBJ2-7	CASSPGTSGRVSYEQYF	TGTGCCAGCAGCCCCGGGACTAGCGGGAGGGTTTCCTACGAGCAGTACTTC
TRBV6-5	NA	NA	TRBJ2-5	CASRTGVGDQYF	TGTGCCAGCAGGACTGGGGTCGGCGACCAGTACTTC
TRBV12-3/TRBV12-4	NA	many	TRBJ1-6	CASSLGAGTRGSPLHF	TGTGCCAGCAGCTTAGGGGCAGGCACGCGGGGGTCACCCCTCCACTTT
TRBV9	NA	few	TRBJ2-3	CASSVEGPPTDTQYF	TGTGCCAGCAGCGTAGAAGGACCCCCCACAGATACGCAGTATTTT
TRBV28	NA	NA	TRBJ2-3	CASSLMLAGDTQYF	TGTGCCAGCAGTTTAATGCTAGCTGGGGATACGCAGTATTTT
TRBV10-2	NA	many	TRBJ2-3	CASSGVARKDTQYF	TGCGCCAGCAGCGGGGTAGCCAGGAAAGATACGCAGTATTTT
TRBV5-1	TRBD2	NA	TRBJ2-7	CASSLEGTSAYEQYF	TGCGCCAGCAGCTTGGAGGGGACTAGCGCGTACGAGCAGTACTTC
TRBV6-1	NA	NA	TRBJ1-5	CASSLGYLVLPQHF	TGTGCCAGCAGTCTCGGTTATCTGGTCTTGCCCCAGCATTTT
TRBV9	NA	few	TRBJ2-1	CASSAGTADEQFF	TGTGCCAGCAGCGCCGGGACTGCAGATGAGCAGTTCTTC
TRBV28	NA	NA	TRBJ2-3	CASSPLDYADTQYF	TGTGCCAGCAGTCCCTTGGACTACGCAGATACGCAGTATTTT
TRBV6-1	NA	NA	TRBJ1-1	CASIPENTEAFF	TGTGCCAGCATTCCAGAGAACACTGAAGCTTTCTTT
TRBV6-2/TRBV6-3	NA	NA	TRBJ2-1	CASSYDSSYNEQFF	TGTGCCAGCAGTTACGATAGCTCCTACAATGAGCAGTTCTTC
TRBV2	TRBD2	NA	TRBJ2-3	CASRPSGDTQYF	TGTGCCAGCAGGCCTAGCGGAGATACGCAGTATTTT
TRBV28	TRBD1	NA	TRBJ2-1	CASIPGQGINEQFF	TGTGCCAGCATCCCGGGACAGGGGATCAATGAGCAGTTCTTC
TRBV7-8	NA	NA	TRBJ2-7	CASSLSPLGYEQYF	TGTGCCAGCAGCTTAAGCCCCCTGGGTTACGAGCAGTACTTC
TRBV12-3/TRBV12-4	TRBD2	few	TRBJ2-3	CASSGWGSGIKDTQYF	TGTGCCAGCAGTGGATGGGGTAGCGGGATTAAAGATACGCAGTATTTT
TRBV27	NA	many	TRBJ2-7	CASSSLPSYEQYF	TGTGCCAGCAGTTCGCTCCCCTCCTACGAGCAGTACTTC
TRBV24-1	TRBD2	many	TRBJ2-1	CATSPRAGEYNEQFF	TGTGCCACCAGTCCTCGAGCGGGAGAGTACAATGAGCAGTTCTTC
TRBV5-4	NA	NA	TRBJ2-7	CASSSGPPGEQYF	TGTGCCAGCAGCTCAGGGCCCCCCGGCGAGCAGTACTTC
TRBV28	NA	many	TRBJ2-2	CAIGTTGELFF	TGTGCCATCGGAACCACCGGGGAGCTGTTTTTT
TRBV12-3/TRBV12-4	NA	many	TRBJ2-1	CASSFAPWNEQFF	TGTGCCAGCAGTTTCGCCCCCTGGAACGAGCAGTTCTTC
TRBV24-1	TRBD2	NA	TRBJ2-1	CATGLAGNEQFF	TGTGCCACCGGGCTAGCGGGCAATGAGCAGTTCTTC
TRBV15	NA	few	TRBJ2-1	CATSRTPPDTYNEQFF	TGTGCCACCAGCAGAACCCCCCCAGATACCTACAATGAGCAGTTCTTC
TRBV20-1	TRBD1	NA	TRBJ2-7	CSAGGQDPYEQYF	TGCAGTGCTGGCGGACAGGACCCCTACGAGCAGTACTTC